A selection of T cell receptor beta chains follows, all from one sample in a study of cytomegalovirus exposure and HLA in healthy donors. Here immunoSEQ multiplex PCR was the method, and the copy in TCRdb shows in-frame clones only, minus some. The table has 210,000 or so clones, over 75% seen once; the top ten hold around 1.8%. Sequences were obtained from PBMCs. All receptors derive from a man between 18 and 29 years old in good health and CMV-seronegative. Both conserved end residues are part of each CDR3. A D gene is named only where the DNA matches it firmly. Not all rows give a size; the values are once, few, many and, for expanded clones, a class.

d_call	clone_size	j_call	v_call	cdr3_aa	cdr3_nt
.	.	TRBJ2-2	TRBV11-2	CASSLGQNTGELFF	TGTGCCAGCAGCTTGGGCCAGAACACCGGGGAGCTGTTTTTT
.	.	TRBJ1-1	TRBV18	CASSPTEATENTEAFF	TGTGCCAGCTCACCGACGGAAGCGACTGAGAACACTGAAGCTTTCTTT
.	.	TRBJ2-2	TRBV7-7	CASSPQGGILSGELFF	TGTGCTAGCAGCCCTCAAGGAGGGATTTTATCCGGGGAGCTGTTTTTT
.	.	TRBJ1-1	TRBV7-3	CASSLGGKNTEAFF	TGTGCCAGCAGCTTAGGGGGGAAGAACACTGAAGCTTTCTTT
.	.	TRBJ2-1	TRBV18	CASSPLTSSASYNEQFF	TGTGCCAGCTCACCACTGACGTCTAGCGCCTCCTACAATGAGCAGTTCTTC
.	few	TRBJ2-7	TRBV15	CATSRDRDSLYF	TGTGCCACCAGCAGAGACCGGGACTCGCTATACTTC
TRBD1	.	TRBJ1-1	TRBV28	CASTPTGGQNTEAFF	TGTGCCAGCACCCCCACAGGGGGCCAGAACACTGAAGCTTTCTTT
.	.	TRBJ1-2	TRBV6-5	CASSEGHGYTF	TGTGCCAGCAGCGAGGGACACGGCTACACCTTC
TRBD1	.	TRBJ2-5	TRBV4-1	CASSQEKPWGQQETQYF	TGCGCCAGCAGCCAGGAAAAACCGTGGGGACAGCAAGAGACCCAGTACTTC
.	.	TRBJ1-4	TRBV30	CAWGRGSNEKLFF	TGTGCCTGGGGGAGGGGTTCGAATGAAAAACTGTTTTTT
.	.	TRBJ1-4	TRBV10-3	CAIRGGPNEKLFF	TGTGCCATCAGGGGGGGGCCTAATGAAAAACTGTTTTTT
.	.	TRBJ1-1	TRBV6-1	CASSEVQGSNEAFF	TGTGCCAGCAGTGAAGTCCAGGGAAGCAACGAAGCTTTCTTT
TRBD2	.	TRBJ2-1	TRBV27	CASSLRSSGGRNEQFF	TGTGCCAGCAGTTTACGATCTAGCGGGGGTCGCAATGAGCAGTTCTTC
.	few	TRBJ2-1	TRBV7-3	CASSEVGGVDEQFF	TGTGCCAGCAGCGAGGTAGGGGGGGTGGATGAGCAGTTCTTC
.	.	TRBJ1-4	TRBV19	CASSIDIVPVGVNEKLFF	TGTGCCAGTAGTATAGATATCGTGCCAGTTGGAGTTAATGAAAAACTGTTTTTT
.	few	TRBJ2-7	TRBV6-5	CASRPGQLIHEQYF	TGTGCCAGCAGGCCCGGACAGCTAATCCACGAGCAGTACTTC
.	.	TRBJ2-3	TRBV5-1	CASTREDTQYF	TGCGCCAGCACCCGGGAAGATACGCAGTATTTT
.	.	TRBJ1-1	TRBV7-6	CASSLGPGNTEAFF	TGTGCCAGCAGCTTAGGTCCGGGGAACACTGAAGCTTTCTTT
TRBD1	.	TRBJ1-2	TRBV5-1	CASSLTGDHGYTF	TGCGCCAGCAGCTTGACAGGGGATCATGGCTACACCTTC
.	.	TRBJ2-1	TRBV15	CAVRALFGGAYNEQFF	TGTGCCGTCAGAGCCCTCTTTGGCGGTGCCTACAATGAGCAGTTCTTC
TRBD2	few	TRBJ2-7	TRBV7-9	CASEWWKRGNEQYF	TGTGCCAGCGAATGGTGGAAGCGGGGCAACGAGCAGTACTTC
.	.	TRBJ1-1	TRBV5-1	CASRQTGGSTEAFF	TGCGCCAGCAGGCAGACAGGCGGCAGCACTGAAGCTTTCTTT
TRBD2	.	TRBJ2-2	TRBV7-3	CASSLYVTGGDTGELFF	TGTGCCAGCAGCTTATATGTTACGGGAGGGGACACCGGGGAGCTGTTTTTT